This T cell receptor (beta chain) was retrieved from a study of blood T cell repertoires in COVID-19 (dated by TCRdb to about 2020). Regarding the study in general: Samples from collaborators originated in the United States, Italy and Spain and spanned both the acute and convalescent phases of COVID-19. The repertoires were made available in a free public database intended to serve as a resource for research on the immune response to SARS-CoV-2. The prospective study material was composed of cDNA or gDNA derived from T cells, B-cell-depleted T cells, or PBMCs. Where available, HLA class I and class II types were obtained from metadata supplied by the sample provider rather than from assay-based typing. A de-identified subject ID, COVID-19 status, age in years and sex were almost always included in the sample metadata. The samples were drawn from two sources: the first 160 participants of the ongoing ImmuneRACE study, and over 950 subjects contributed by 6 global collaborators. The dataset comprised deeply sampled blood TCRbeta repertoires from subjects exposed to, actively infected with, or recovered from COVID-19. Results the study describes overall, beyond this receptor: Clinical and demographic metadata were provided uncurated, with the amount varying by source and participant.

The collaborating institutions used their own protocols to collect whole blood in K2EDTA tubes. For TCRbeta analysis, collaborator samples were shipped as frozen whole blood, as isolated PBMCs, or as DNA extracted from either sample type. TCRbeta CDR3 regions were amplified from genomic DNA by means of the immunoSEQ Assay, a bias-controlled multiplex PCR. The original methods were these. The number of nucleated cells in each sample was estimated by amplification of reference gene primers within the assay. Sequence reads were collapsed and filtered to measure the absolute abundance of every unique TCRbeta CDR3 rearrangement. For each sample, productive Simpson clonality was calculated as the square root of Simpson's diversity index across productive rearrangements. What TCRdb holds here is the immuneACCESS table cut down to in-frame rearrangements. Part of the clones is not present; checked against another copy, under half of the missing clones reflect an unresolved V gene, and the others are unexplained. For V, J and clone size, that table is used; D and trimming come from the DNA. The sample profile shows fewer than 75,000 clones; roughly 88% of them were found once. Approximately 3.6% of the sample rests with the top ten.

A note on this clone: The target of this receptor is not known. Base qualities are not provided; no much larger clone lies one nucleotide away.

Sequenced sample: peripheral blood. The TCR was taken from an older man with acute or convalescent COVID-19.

The DNA is TGCGCCAGCAGCTTAAGGGGGGGTCCTAGCACAGATACGCAGTATTTT. It encodes CASSLRGGPSTDTQYF. The chain couples TRBV5-1 to TRBJ2-3, and the D gene may be TRBD2, 7 bases matching. V loses 2 bases, J loses 0 bases, and the germline ends lie 13 bases apart. There are 16 amino acids in the CDR3, from cysteine to phenylalanine inclusive. The retained sequence is limited to the CDR3, 48 bases, with the frame set at the first base. The germline V gene provides CDR1 SGHRS and CDR2 YFSETQ. When the CDR3 is completed using the reference TRBV5-1 and TRBJ2-3 genes on either side, the full variable domain is KAGVTQTPRYLIKTRGQQVTLSCSPISGHRSVSWYQQTPGQGLQFLFEYFSETQRNKGNFPGRFSGRQFSNSRSEMNVSTLELGDSALYLCASSLRGGPSTDTQYFGPGTRLTVL.